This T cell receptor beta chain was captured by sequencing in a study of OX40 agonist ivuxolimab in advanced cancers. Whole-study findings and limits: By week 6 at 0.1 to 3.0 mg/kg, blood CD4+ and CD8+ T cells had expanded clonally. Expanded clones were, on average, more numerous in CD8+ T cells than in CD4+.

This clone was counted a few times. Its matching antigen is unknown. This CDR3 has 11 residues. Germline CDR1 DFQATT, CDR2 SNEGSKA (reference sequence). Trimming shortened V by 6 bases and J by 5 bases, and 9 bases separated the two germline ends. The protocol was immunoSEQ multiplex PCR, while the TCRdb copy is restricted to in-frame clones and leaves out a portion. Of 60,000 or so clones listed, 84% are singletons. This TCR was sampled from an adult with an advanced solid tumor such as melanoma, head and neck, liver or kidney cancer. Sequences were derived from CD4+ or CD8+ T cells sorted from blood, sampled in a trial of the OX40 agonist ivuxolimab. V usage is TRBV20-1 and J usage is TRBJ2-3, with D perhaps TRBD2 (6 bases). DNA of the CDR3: TGCAGTGCCGGGGGTGAAGATACGCAGTATTTT. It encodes CSAGGEDTQYF.